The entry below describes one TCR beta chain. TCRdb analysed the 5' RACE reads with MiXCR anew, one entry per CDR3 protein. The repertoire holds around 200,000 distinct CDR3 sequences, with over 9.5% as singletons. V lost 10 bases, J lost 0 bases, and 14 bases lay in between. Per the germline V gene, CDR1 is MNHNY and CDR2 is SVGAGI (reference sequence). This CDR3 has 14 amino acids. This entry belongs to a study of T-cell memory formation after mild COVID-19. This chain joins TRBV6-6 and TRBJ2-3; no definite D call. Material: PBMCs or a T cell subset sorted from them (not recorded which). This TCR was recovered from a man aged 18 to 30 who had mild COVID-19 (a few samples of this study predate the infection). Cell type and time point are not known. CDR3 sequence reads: CATRSATSTDTQYF. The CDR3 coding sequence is TGTGCCACCCGATCAGCGACCAGCACAGATACGCAGTATTTT.